This entry describes one TCR beta chain. Its antigen remains unknown. This sample was included in a study of OX40 agonist ivuxolimab in advanced cancers. The overall study: Partial response was recorded in three patients: one hepatocellular carcinoma and two cutaneous melanoma cases.

Patients were ruled out by autoimmune disease history or systemic immunosuppression. The study's findings and limits: Among patients with partial responses at 0.1-3.0 mg/kg, clonal expansion was among the lowest. The authors also found low normalized T-cell clonal expansion in some nonresponders.

V dropped 0 bases and J dropped 5 bases, with 5 bases sitting between them. The CDR3 totals 12 residues. CDR1 is SGHRS, CDR2 YFSETQ, per germline. Some clones are missing from TCRdb's copy, which holds only in-frame ones; the method was immunoSEQ multiplex PCR. Of under 85,000 clones in the sample, around 85% were seen once. The sequence came from an adult with an advanced solid tumor such as melanoma, head and neck, liver or kidney cancer. The chain carries TRBV5-1 and TRBJ2-5; D ambiguous. This sample comprised CD4+ or CD8+ T cells sorted from blood, obtained in a trial of the OX40 agonist ivuxolimab. The CDR3 coding sequence is TGCGCCAGCAGCTTGGGTACTGAGACCCAGTACTTC. Translation: CASSLGTETQYF.